This TCR beta chain stems from a study of CD8 T cells in Susac syndrome. Details on this clonotype: Antigen specificity is unknown.

cDNA came from 0.5 to 1 ug RNA primed by random hexamers. Amplification of TCR beta CDR3 used immunoSEQ multiplex PCR across 54 Vbeta and 13 Jbeta. MiXCR, run by TCRdb on the immunoSEQ multiplex PCR reads, gives a single entry per CDR3 protein. The repertoire consists of roughly 180,000 distinct CDR3 sequences, with approximately 94% occurring once and the leading ten covering around 0.11%. Germline V CDR1 and CDR2: SGHVS, FQNEAQ. Trimming cost V 6 bases and J 7 bases, with 22 bases left between them. There are 16 residues in the CDR3. Broader study findings: As the study acknowledged, the number of individuals who were part of its TCR sequencing and HLA analysis was relatively small.

Sequencing of TCR beta drew on CD8+ and CD4+ T cells from blood. TEMRA cells were FACS-enriched, with CD8+ and CD4+ T cells isolated negatively. This TCR came from a human donor in good health. Sequencing used CD4+ T cells from PBMCs. The chain has TRBV7-8 and TRBJ2-1; D might be TRBD2 (7 bases). CDR3 region: CASSLRGAALGNEQFF. The CDR3 DNA reads TGTGCCAGCAGTTTACGGGGGGCGGCTTTGGGAAATGAGCAGTTCTTC. Using reference TRBV7-8 and TRBJ2-1 for the parts outside the CDR3, the full variable domain is GAGVSQSPRYKVAKRGQDVALRCDPISGHVSLFWYQQALGQGPEFLTYFQNEAQLDKSGLPSDRFFAERPEGSVSTLKIQRTQQEDSAVYLCASSLRGAALGNEQFFGPGTRLTVL.